Listed below are T cell receptor beta chains from one sample, sequenced in a study of shared clonotypes between healthy human individuals. The table came from immunoSEQ multiplex PCR; TCRdb's copy has only in-frame clones and leaves some out. Of around 700,000 clones in the sample, approximately 79% are singletons; the top ten hold over 1.5%. The sequencing input was memory CD4+ T cells sorted from blood. Source of these receptors: a woman under 40 in good health. Each CDR3 is given with its conserved first and last residue. The D gene is left open where the match is weak. Not all rows give a size; the values are once, few, many and, for expanded clones, a class.

>NA|TRBV5-1|TRBJ1-1|TRBD1
CASSYLSGQGATEAFF
TGCGCCAGCAGCTACCTGTCGGGACAGGGCGCCACTGAAGCTTTCTTT
>NA|TRBV5-4|TRBJ1-1|NA
CASSPTANTEAFF
TGTGCCAGCAGCCCGACAGCTAACACTGAAGCTTTCTTT
>NA|TRBV2|TRBJ2-5|NA
CAASSIGTLRETQYF
TGTGCCGCCTCGTCAATAGGGACGTTGCGAGAGACCCAGTACTTC
>NA|TRBV6-5|TRBJ2-7|NA
CASSPGQGGEQYF
TGTGCCAGCAGCCCGGGACAAGGAGGCGAGCAGTACTTC
>NA|TRBV19|TRBJ1-1|TRBD1
CASSGSGWDRVTEAFF
TGTGCCAGTTCTGGCTCCGGTTGGGACAGGGTCACTGAAGCTTTCTTT
>NA|TRBV19|TRBJ2-6|NA
CASSFVNSGANVLTF
TGTGCCAGTAGTTTTGTGAACTCTGGGGCCAACGTCCTGACTTTC
>NA|TRBV6-1|TRBJ1-1|NA
CASSRQNTEAFF
TGTGCCAGCAGCCGACAGAACACTGAAGCTTTCTTT
>once|TRBV7-8|TRBJ1-2|NA
CASSLTVAYGYTF
TGTGCCAGCAGCTTGACAGTCGCGTATGGCTACACCTTC
>NA|TRBV28|TRBJ2-7|TRBD1
CASSLVSGTGRYEQYF
TGTGCCAGCAGTTTAGTATCCGGGACAGGGCGGTACGAGCAGTACTTC
>NA|TRBV7-9|TRBJ2-1|NA
CASSLVGNEQFF
TGTGCCAGCAGCTTAGTAGGCAATGAGCAGTTCTTC
>NA|TRBV10-3|TRBJ2-2|TRBD1
CATTGEMVSTGELFF
TGTGCCACAACAGGGGAAATGGTGAGCACCGGGGAGCTGTTTTTT
>NA|TRBV11-2|TRBJ1-4|NA
CASSFRGGREKLFF
TGTGCCAGCAGCTTCAGGGGCGGTCGAGAAAAACTGTTTTTT
>NA|TRBV10-3|TRBJ1-4|TRBD1
CAISESTGGSGKLFF
TGTGCCATCAGTGAGTCGACAGGGGGCAGTGGAAAACTGTTTTTT
>NA|TRBV4-1|TRBJ1-2|NA
CASSQDTAKDNYGYTF
TGCGCCAGCAGCCAAGATACCGCGAAGGATAACTATGGCTACACCTTC
>once|TRBV5-1|TRBJ2-1|NA
CASRPYPEGHQFF
TGCGCCAGCAGACCATACCCGGAAGGGCACCAGTTCTTC
>NA|TRBV21-1|TRBJ2-1|NA
CASSKSVLAGVHNEQFF
TGTGCCAGCAGCAAATCCGTACTAGCGGGAGTCCACAATGAGCAGTTCTTC
>once|TRBV15|TRBJ1-4|TRBD1
CATSPGGTNEKLFF
TGTGCCACCAGCCCAGGGGGGACTAATGAAAAACTGTTTTTT
>NA|TRBV7-9|TRBJ2-1|TRBD1
CASSFTGGAYNEQFF
TGTGCCAGCAGCTTTACAGGGGGCGCCTACAATGAGCAGTTCTTC
>NA|TRBV6-6|TRBJ1-5|NA
CASSPILNQPQHF
TGTGCCAGCAGTCCGATTCTCAATCAGCCCCAGCATTTT
>NA|TRBV7-3|TRBJ2-3|NA
CASSSTGLSTDTQYF
TGTGCCAGCAGCTCGACTGGCCTTAGCACAGATACGCAGTATTTT
>many|TRBV19|TRBJ1-4|NA
CASSVRLGELFF
TGTGCCAGTAGTGTCCGGTTGGGCGAACTGTTTTTT
>NA|TRBV30|TRBJ1-5|NA
CAWSSAGDFYSNQPQHF
TGTGCCTGGAGTTCGGCGGGGGACTTCTATAGCAATCAGCCCCAGCATTTT
>NA|TRBV19|TRBJ1-2|NA
CASSPDRRYGYTF
TGTGCCAGTAGTCCCGACAGGCGTTATGGCTACACCTTC
>NA|TRBV25-1|TRBJ1-2|TRBD1
CASSRTYTGGSTHGYTF
TGTGCCAGCAGCCGCACATATACAGGGGGGTCTACCCACGGCTACACCTTC
>many|TRBV14|TRBJ1-1|NA
CASSRAFQGGRNTEAFF
TGTGCCAGCAGCCGAGCCTTCCAGGGAGGCCGTAACACTGAAGCTTTCTTT
>many|TRBV5-1|TRBJ2-4|TRBD1
CASSLGDRDQNIQYF
TGCGCCAGCAGCTTGGGGGACAGGGACCAAAACATTCAGTACTTC
>NA|TRBV2|TRBJ2-5|TRBD1
CASIVPGTEETQYF
TGTGCCAGCATAGTTCCCGGGACAGAAGAGACCCAGTACTTC
>NA|TRBV28|TRBJ2-7|NA
CASSSQGAYEQYF
TGTGCCAGCAGTTCACAGGGTGCCTACGAGCAGTACTTC
>NA|TRBV2|TRBJ2-5|NA
CASSMTRKETQYF
TGTGCCAGCAGTATGACTAGAAAAGAGACCCAGTACTTC
>NA|TRBV13|TRBJ2-2|NA
CASSLTGNTGELFF
TGTGCCAGCAGCTTAACAGGGAACACCGGGGAGCTGTTTTTT
>NA|TRBV9|TRBJ1-1|NA
CASSPSEGVYDTEAFF
TGTGCCAGCAGCCCATCGGAGGGGGTATATGACACTGAAGCTTTCTTT
>NA|TRBV28|TRBJ1-5|TRBD1
CASSLGQSNQPQHF
TGTGCCAGCAGTTTGGGACAGAGCAATCAGCCCCAGCATTTT
>NA|TRBV7-8|TRBJ1-2|NA
CASSLVGQGLTGYTF
TGTGCCAGCAGCTTAGTCGGGCAGGGATTGACTGGCTACACCTTC
>NA|TRBV28|TRBJ2-5|NA
CASSYTGTRETQYF
TGTGCCAGCAGTTACACAGGGACGCGGGAGACCCAGTACTTC
>NA|TRBV28|TRBJ2-2|NA
CASQGPSAGWNTGELFF
TGTGCCAGCCAAGGCCCCTCAGCGGGTTGGAACACCGGGGAGCTGTTTTTT
>NA|TRBV19|TRBJ2-2|TRBD2
CASSSGRSTGELFF
TGTGCCAGTAGTTCCGGGAGGAGTACCGGGGAGCTGTTTTTT
>NA|TRBV15|TRBJ2-7|NA
CATSIHREAYEQYF
TGTGCCACCAGCATTCACAGGGAGGCCTACGAGCAGTACTTC
>NA|TRBV5-1|TRBJ2-1|NA
CASRGSGNEQFF
TGCGCCAGCAGGGGTAGCGGAAATGAGCAGTTCTTC
>NA|TRBV7-3|TRBJ1-2|NA
CASSFSPSTNYGYTF
TGTGCCAGCAGCTTCAGTCCCAGCACTAACTATGGCTACACCTTC
>NA|TRBV29-1|TRBJ2-3|TRBD1
CSVADRVSDTQYF
TGCAGCGTCGCTGACAGGGTGTCAGATACGCAGTATTTT
>many|TRBV11-2|TRBJ1-5|NA
CASSRGSSGQQHF
TGTGCCAGCAGCCGGGGGTCATCGGGGCAGCAGCATTTT